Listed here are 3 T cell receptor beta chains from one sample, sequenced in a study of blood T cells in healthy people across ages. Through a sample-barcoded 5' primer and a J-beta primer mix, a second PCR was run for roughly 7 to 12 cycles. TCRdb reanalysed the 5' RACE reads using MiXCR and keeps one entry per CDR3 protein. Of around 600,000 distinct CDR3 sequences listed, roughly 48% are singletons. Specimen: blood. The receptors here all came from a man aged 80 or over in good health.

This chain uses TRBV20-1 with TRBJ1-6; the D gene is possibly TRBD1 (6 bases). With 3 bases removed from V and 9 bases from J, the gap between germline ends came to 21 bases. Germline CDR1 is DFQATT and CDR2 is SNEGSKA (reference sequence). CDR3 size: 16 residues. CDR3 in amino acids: CSARDLLAGAVSPLHF. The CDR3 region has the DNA TGCAGTGCTAGGGACCTTCTTGCAGGGGCCGTTTCACCCCTCCACTTT.

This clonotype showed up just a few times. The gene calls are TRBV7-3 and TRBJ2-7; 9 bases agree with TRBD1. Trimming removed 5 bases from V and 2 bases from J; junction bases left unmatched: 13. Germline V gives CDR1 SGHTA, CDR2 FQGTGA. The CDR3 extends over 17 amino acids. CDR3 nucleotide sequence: TGTGCCAGCAGCCGATATCAGGCCGGGACAGGGACCTACGAGCAGTACTTC. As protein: CASSRYQAGTGTYEQYF.

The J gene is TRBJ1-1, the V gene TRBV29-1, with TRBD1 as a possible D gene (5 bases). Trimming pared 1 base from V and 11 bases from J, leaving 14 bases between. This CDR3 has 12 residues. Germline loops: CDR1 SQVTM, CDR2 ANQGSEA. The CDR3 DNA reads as TGCAGCGTTGAAGGGGGGGGTTCGGTCGCTTTCTTT. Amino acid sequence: CSVEGGGSVAFF. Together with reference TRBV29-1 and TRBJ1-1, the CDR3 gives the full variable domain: SAVISQKPSRDICQRGTSLTIQCQVDSQVTMMFWYRQQPGQSLTLIATANQGSEATYESGFVIDKFPISRPNLTFSTLTVSNMSPEDSSIYLCSVEGGGSVAFFGQGTRLTVV.